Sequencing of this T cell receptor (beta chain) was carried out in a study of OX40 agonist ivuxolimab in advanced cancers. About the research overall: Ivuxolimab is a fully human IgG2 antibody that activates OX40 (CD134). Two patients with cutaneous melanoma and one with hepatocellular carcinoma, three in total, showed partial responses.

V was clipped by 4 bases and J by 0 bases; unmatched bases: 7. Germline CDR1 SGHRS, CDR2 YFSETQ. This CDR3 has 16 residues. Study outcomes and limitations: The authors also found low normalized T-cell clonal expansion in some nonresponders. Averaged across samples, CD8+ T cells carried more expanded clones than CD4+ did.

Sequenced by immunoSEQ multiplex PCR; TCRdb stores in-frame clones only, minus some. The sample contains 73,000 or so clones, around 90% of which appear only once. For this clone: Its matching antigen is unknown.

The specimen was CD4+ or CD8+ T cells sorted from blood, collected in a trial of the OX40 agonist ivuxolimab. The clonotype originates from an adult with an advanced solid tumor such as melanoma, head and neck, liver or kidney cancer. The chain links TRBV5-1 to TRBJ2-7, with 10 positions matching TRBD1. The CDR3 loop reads CASSVGGTGASYEQYF. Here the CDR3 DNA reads TGCGCCAGCAGCGTAGGTGGGACAGGGGCCTCCTACGAGCAGTACTTC.